This passage covers 3 T cell receptor beta chains from one sample sequenced in a study of T cells in Graves' hyperthyroidism and ophthalmopathy (dated by TCRdb to 2018 to 2020). The receptor library was made with multiplex PCR. Reads for this sample came from an Illumina HiSeq 2000. Amplification of TCR beta CDR3 regions was carried out from RNA transcripts. A first-round RT-PCR of the TCR CDR3 used the HTBI primer set with the Qiagen OneStep RT-PCR kit. TCRdb passed the public sequencing reads through fastp at Q25 and MiXCR, retaining productive beta sequences. Each entry is one CDR3 protein sequence, shown with its most common DNA and genes. The sample table shows roughly 700,000 distinct CDR3 sequences, and approximately 15% are seen once. The top ten constitute around 9.6% of the sample. The sequenced sample consisted of blood. The receptors derive from a woman between 18 and 29 years old with Graves' hyperthyroidism.

This clonotype came up many times. The chain combines TRBV4-1 with TRBJ2-1; unclear D gene. Germline V lookup: CDR1 MGHRA, CDR2 YSYEKL. With 1 base removed from V and 0 bases from J, the gap between germline ends came to 10 bases. CDR3 length: 16 amino acids. The CDR3 region is CASSQGARSSYNEQFF. CDR3 coding DNA: TGCGCCAGCAGCCAAGGGGCAAGGAGCTCCTACAATGAGCAGTTCTTC.

The chain employs TRBV28 and TRBJ2-1, with 7 bases fitting TRBD2. V gave up 6 bases and J gave up 2 bases; unmatched junction bases: 10. Germline V gene sequence: CDR1 MDHEN, CDR2 SYDVKM. The CDR3 extends over 16 amino acids. Written as DNA, the CDR3 is TGTGCCAGCAGCTTGGATGGAGGACTAGCCTACAATGAGCAGTTCTTC. This encodes CASSLDGGLAYNEQFF.

This clonotype was counted only a few times. The chain recombines TRBV28 with TRBJ1-2, with D uncertain. With 3 bases removed from V and 3 bases from J, the gap between germline ends came to 11 bases. In germline, CDR1 is MDHEN, CDR2 SYDVKM. The CDR3 is 14 residues long. This CDR3 is CASSFAGDDYGYTF. The CDR3 DNA sequence: TGTGCCAGCAGTTTTGCCGGGGATGACTATGGCTACACCTTC.